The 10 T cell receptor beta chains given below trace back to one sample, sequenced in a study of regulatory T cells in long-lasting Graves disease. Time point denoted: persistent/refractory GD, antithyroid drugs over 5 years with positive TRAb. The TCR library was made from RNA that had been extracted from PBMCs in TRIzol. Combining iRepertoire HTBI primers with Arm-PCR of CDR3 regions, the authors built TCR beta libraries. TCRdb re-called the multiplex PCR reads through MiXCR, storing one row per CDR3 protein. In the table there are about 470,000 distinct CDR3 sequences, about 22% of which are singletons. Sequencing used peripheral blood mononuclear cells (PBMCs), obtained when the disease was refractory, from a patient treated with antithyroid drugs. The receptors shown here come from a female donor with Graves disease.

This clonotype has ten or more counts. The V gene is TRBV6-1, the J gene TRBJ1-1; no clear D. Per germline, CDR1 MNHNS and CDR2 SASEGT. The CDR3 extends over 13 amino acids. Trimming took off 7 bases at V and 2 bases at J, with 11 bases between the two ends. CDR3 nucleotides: TGTGCCAGCACCCTGGCCGGTAACACTGAAGCTTTCTTT. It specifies CASTLAGNTEAFF.

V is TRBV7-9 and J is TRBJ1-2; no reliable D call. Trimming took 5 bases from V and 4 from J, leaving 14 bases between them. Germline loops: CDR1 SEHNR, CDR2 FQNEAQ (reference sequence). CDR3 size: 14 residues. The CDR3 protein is CASSLPEGGYGYTF. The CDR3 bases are TGTGCCAGCAGCCTCCCCGAGGGTGGCTATGGCTACACCTTC. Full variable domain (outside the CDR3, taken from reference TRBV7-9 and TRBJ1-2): DTGVSQNPRHKITKRGQNVTFRCDPISEHNRLYWYRQTLGQGPEFLTYFQNEAQLEKSRLLSDRFSAERPKGSFSTLEIQRTEQGDSAMYLCASSLPEGGYGYTFGSGTRLTVV.

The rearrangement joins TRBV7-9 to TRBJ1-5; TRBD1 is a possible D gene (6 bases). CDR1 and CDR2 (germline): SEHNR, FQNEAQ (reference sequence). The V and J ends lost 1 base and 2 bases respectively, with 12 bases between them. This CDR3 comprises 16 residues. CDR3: CASSLGAGDGNQPQHF. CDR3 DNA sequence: TGTGCCAGCAGCTTAGGTGCAGGGGATGGCAATCAGCCCCAGCATTTT.

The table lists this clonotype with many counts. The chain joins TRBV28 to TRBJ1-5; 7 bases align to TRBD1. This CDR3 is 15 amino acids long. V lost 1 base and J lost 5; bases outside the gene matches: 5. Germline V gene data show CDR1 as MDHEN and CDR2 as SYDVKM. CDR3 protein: CASSLSGGFHQPQHF. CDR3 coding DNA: TGTGCCAGCAGTTTATCAGGGGGTTTTCATCAGCCCCAGCATTTT.

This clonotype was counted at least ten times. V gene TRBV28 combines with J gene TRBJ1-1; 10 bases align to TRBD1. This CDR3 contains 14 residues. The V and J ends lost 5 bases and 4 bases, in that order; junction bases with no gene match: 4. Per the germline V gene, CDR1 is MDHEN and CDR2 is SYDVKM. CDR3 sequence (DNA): TGTGCCAGCAGTGACAGGGGGCTGGGCACTGAAGCTTTCTTT. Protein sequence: CASSDRGLGTEAFF.

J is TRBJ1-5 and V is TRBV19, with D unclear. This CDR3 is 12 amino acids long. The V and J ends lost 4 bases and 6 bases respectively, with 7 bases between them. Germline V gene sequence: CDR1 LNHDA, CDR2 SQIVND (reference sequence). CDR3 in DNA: TGTGCCAGTAGTAATTTGGGTCAGCCCCAGCATTTT. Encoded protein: CASSNLGQPQHF.

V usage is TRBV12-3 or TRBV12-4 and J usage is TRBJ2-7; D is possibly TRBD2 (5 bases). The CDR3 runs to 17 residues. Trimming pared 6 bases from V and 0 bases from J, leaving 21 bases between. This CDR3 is CASRSGSGASDSYEQYF. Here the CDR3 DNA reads TGTGCCAGCAGGTCCGGCAGCGGAGCGAGCGACTCCTACGAGCAGTACTTC.

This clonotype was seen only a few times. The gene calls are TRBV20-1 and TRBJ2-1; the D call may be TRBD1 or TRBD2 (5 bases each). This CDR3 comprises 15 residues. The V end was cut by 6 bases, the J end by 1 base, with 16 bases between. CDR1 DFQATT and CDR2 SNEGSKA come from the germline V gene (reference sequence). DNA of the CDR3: TGCAGTGCAATCTTGGGGGTAGGGTCCTACAATGAGCAGTTCTTC. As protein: CSAILGVGSYNEQFF.

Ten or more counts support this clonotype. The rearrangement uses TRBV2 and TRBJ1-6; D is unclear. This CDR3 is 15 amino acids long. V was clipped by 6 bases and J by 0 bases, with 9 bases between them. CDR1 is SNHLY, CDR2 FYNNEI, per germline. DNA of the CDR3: TGTGCCAGCAGCTTGGGTTTCTCCTATAATTCACCCCTCCACTTT. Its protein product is CASSLGFSYNSPLHF.

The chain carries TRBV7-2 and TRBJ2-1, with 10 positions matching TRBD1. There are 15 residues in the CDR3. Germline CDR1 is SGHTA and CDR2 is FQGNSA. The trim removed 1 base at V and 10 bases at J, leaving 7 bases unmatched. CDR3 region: CASSLVPGQGREQFF. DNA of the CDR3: TGTGCCAGCAGCTTAGTACCGGGACAGGGGCGCGAGCAGTTCTTC.